The next 20 T cell receptor beta chains were all read from a single sample in a study of breast tumors, draining lymph nodes, adjacent tissues. Breast cancer patients provided tissue from their axillary draining lymph nodes. TCRdb re-called the multiplex PCR reads through MiXCR, storing one row per CDR3 protein. The data contain around 250,000 distinct CDR3 sequences, less than 40% of them singletons. Sequencing was performed on axillary lymph node tissue. These receptor sequences come from a female donor with breast cancer. Some clones in this sample may be carry-over from other donors' samples.

At least ten counts were recorded for this clonotype. The rearrangement joins TRBV12-5 to TRBJ1-2; 7 bases map to TRBD1. CDR3 size: 14 residues. Looked up from germline, CDR1 is LGHNT and CDR2 is FRNRAP. V lost 6 bases and J lost 3; bases outside the gene matches: 7. CDR3 loop: CASGPLGQYYGYTF. CDR3 coding DNA: TGTGCTAGTGGCCCTCTGGGACAGTACTATGGCTACACCTTC.

Concerning this clonotype: A much more abundant neighbour one base away suggests this may be a read error. The CDR3 DNA sequence: TGCGCCAGCGGCAGTAGCGGGAGGCCCCAAGAGACCCAGTACTTC. Its translation: CASGSSGRPQETQYF. The chain has TRBV5-1 and TRBJ2-5, with 10 bases matching TRBD2. CDR1 is SGHRS, CDR2 YFSETQ, per germline. Losses at the gene ends were 7 bases for V and 1 base for J; bases not matched to a gene: 7. This CDR3 contains 15 residues.

This clonotype has ten or more counts. V is TRBV5-1 and J is TRBJ2-3; D unclear. Germline values: CDR1 SGHRS, CDR2 YFSETQ. This CDR3 is built from 16 residues. The V end lost 3 bases, the J end lost 0 bases, and 14 bases lay between the germline ends. CDR3 nucleotide sequence: TGCGCCAGCAGCTCCGCCGACTGGGGAAGCACAGATACGCAGTATTTT. Amino acid sequence: CASSSADWGSTDTQYF. Based on the CDR3 plus reference TRBV5-1 and TRBJ2-3, the full variable domain is KAGVTQTPRYLIKTRGQQVTLSCSPISGHRSVSWYQQTPGQGLQFLFEYFSETQRNKGNFPGRFSGRQFSNSRSEMNVSTLELGDSALYLCASSSADWGSTDTQYFGPGTRLTVL.

This clonotype was counted only a few times. The V and J genes are TRBV28 and TRBJ1-2, with D tentatively TRBD1 (6 bases). The CDR3 runs 13 residues. Trimming removed 6 bases at V and 4 bases at J, with 12 bases between. The germline V gene has CDR1 MDHEN and CDR2 SYDVKM. CDR3 region: CASSEQGGYGYTF. The CDR3 coding sequence is TGTGCCAGCAGCGAACAGGGTGGCTATGGCTACACCTTC.

With regard to this clonotype: A read error is possible here, since a much larger clone lies one base away. The CDR3 end shows no conserved phenylalanine or tryptophan, and so a read error is likely. The V call is TRBV20-1, the J call TRBJ2-1; D unclear. Germline V gene lookup returns CDR1 DFQATT and CDR2 SNEGSKA (reference sequence). The V end lost 2 bases, the J end lost 7 bases, and 3 bases lay between the germline ends. CDR3 length: 10 amino acids. The CDR3, as DNA: TGCAGTGCTAGACTTAATGAGCAGTTCTCC. Its translation: CSARLNEQFS.

This clonotype has ten or more counts. The chain has TRBV7-3 and TRBJ2-3; D is unclear. Germline values: CDR1 SGHTA, CDR2 FQGTGA. V lost 5 bases to trimming and J lost 4 bases, with 10 bases between them. CDR3 length: 13 residues. The CDR3 nucleotides read TGTGCCAGCAGCACCTTCCCGGCAGATACGCAGTATTTT. Its translation: CASSTFPADTQYF. Combining the CDR3 with reference TRBV7-3 and TRBJ2-3 gives the whole variable domain GAGVSQTPSNKVTEKGKYVELRCDPISGHTALYWYRQSLGQGPEFLIYFQGTGAADDSGLPNDRFFAVRPEGSVSTLKIQRTERGDSAVYLCASSTFPADTQYFGPGTRLTVL.

This clonotype appeared many times. The V call is TRBV5-1, the J call TRBJ1-2; the D gene is possibly TRBD1 (6 bases). Germline CDR1 and CDR2: SGHRS and YFSETQ. The CDR3 consists of 13 residues. V lost 6 bases to trimming and J lost 4 bases, with 13 bases between them. The CDR3 region is CASNAGGLYGYTF. The CDR3 bases are TGCGCCAGCAACGCCGGGGGCCTCTATGGCTACACCTTC.

This clonotype was counted ten times or more. The V and J genes are TRBV10-3 and TRBJ2-5, with D perhaps given as TRBD1 or TRBD2 (5 bases each). Trimming took off 0 bases at V and 6 bases at J, with 11 bases between the two ends. The germline V gene has CDR1 ENHRY and CDR2 SYGVKD. The length of the CDR3 is 14 residues. CDR3 residues: CAISESTSGQTQYF. The CDR3, as DNA: TGTGCCATCAGTGAGTCGACTTCGGGGCAGACCCAGTACTTC.

This clonotype was counted many times. The chain couples TRBV7-3 to TRBJ2-1; weak D call: TRBD1 (6 bases). Looked up from germline, CDR1 is SGHTA and CDR2 is FQGTGA. V was shortened by 6 bases and J by 4 bases, with 16 bases between the two germline ends. The CDR3 runs to 15 residues. For the CDR3, the DNA is TGTGCCAGCAGGATCGCCGGGACACCTTACAATGAGCAGTTCTTC. Protein sequence: CASRIAGTPYNEQFF.

The V and J genes are TRBV29-1 and TRBJ1-2, with 7 positions matching TRBD1. The germline CDR1 and CDR2 sequences are SQVTM and ANQGSEA. CDR3 size: 14 residues. With V trimmed by 4 bases and J by 5 bases, 10 bases remained unmatched. CDR3 DNA sequence: TGCAGCGTTGTTAGGACAGGAGCTTTTTATGGCTACACCTTC. Translation: CSVVRTGAFYGYTF.

V and J are TRBV7-8 and TRBJ1-2; no firm D call. Germline V gene sequence: CDR1 SGHVS, CDR2 FQNEAQ. This CDR3 region has 13 residues. With 8 bases removed from V and 8 bases from J, the gap between germline ends came to 18 bases. This chain's CDR3 is CASALPGGRGYTF. CDR3 nucleotide sequence: TGTGCCAGCGCTCTACCGGGAGGGAGAGGCTACACCTTC.

This clonotype was seen repeatedly, ten times or more. The chain combines TRBV9 with TRBJ2-3, with D unclear. The germline V gene encodes CDR1 SGDLS and CDR2 YYNGEE. The V gene lost 0 bases and the J gene lost 6 bases, with 8 bases spanning the gap. The CDR3 has 13 residues. The CDR3 spells CASSVATGDTQYF. The CDR3 DNA reads as TGTGCCAGCAGCGTAGCTACTGGGGATACGCAGTATTTT.

As for this clonotype: Because it lacks the conserved phenylalanine or tryptophan at the end, this CDR3 is likely a read error. The gene calls are TRBV6-6 and TRBJ1-2; 11 bases agree with TRBD1. The CDR3 length is 14 residues. Germline V lookup: CDR1 MNHNY, CDR2 SVGAGI (reference sequence). The J segment lost 8 bases and the V segment lost 6 bases, leaving 8 bases of the junction unmatched. In nucleotides, the CDR3 is TGTGCCAGCAGACGGGACAGGGGGACCCACGGCTACACCCTC. It yields the protein CASRRDRGTHGYTL.

This clonotype was picked up many times. Just one base apart from a much larger clone, this may be a read error. V and J are TRBV20-1 and TRBJ2-5; TRBD2 matches at 9 bases. With 0 bases clipped from V and 5 bases from J, the junction kept 7 bases outside the gene matches. The V gene's germline CDR1 is DFQATT and CDR2 SNEGSKA (reference sequence). There are 15 residues in the CDR3. CDR3 protein: CSARDVASGTETQYF. Here the CDR3 DNA reads TGCAGTGCTAGAGATGTGGCTAGCGGGACCGAGACCCAGTACTTC.

This clonotype was observed many times. It may be a read error: a sequence one base away is much more abundant. This chain links TRBV6-4 with TRBJ2-2, with unresolved D. The CDR3 sequence is 13 residues long. Trimming took off 6 bases at V and 7 bases at J, with 12 bases between the two ends. Germline-derived CDR1 and CDR2 are MRHNA and SNTAGT. CDR3: CASSLNENGELFF. In nucleotides, the CDR3 is TGTGCCAGCAGCCTCAATGAAAACGGGGAGCTGTTTTTT.

This clonotype was detected many times. The chain uses TRBV11-2 and TRBJ2-5, with 9 bases aligning to TRBD2. The junction had 12 bases not matched to a gene; V was cut back by 3 bases and J by 4 bases. The germline V gene encodes CDR1 SGHAT and CDR2 FQNNGV. This CDR3 has 17 residues. In DNA, the CDR3 is TGTGCCAGCAGCTTGTCGGCGGGGGGGCCAATAGGAGAGACCCAGTACTTC. Translation gives CASSLSAGGPIGETQYF. The full variable domain, in which reference TRBV11-2 and TRBJ2-5 provide the parts outside the CDR3, is EAGVAQSPRYKIIEKRQSVAFWCNPISGHATLYWYQQILGQGPKLLIQFQNNGVVDDSQLPKDRFSAERLKGVDSTLKIQPAKLEDSAVYLCASSLSAGGPIGETQYFGPGTRLLVL.

In regard to this clonotype: This may be a read error, as it is one base from a much larger clone. The chain links TRBV20-1 to TRBJ1-2; TRBD1 matches at 7 bases. This CDR3 comprises 13 residues. The germline gives CDR1 DFQATT, CDR2 SNEGSKA (reference sequence). CDR3 nucleotides: TGCAGTGCTAGAAGGGGACAGTACTATGCCTACACCTTC. Residues: CSARRGQYYAYTF.

The J gene is TRBJ2-7, the V gene TRBV20-1; 12 positions match TRBD2. This CDR3 has 15 residues. V lost 5 bases, J lost 1 base, and 6 bases stayed unmatched. Germline-derived CDR1 and CDR2 are DFQATT and SNEGSKA (reference sequence). CDR3 sequence (DNA): TGCAGTGCTGTCTTGCTAGCGGGGGGGTCCTACGAGCAGTACTTC. Its protein product is CSAVLLAGGSYEQYF.

The rearrangement uses TRBV28 and TRBJ2-3; TRBD1 might be the D (5 bases). Trimming pared 6 bases from V and 8 bases from J, leaving 12 bases between. Per germline, CDR1 MDHEN and CDR2 SYDVKM. The CDR3 contains 12 residues. CDR3 coding DNA: TGTGCCAGCAGCATCAGGGATCGTACGCAGTATTTT. This sequence encodes CASSIRDRTQYF.

The chain joins TRBV5-1 to TRBJ2-1; TRBD2 agrees at 9 bases. Trimming cost V 0 bases and J 6 bases; bases outside gene matches: 4. Germline loops: CDR1 SGHRS, CDR2 YFSETQ. The CDR3 covers 15 residues. Here the CDR3 reads CASSLALAGANEQFF. CDR3 DNA sequence: TGCGCCAGCAGCTTGGCCTTAGCGGGGGCCAATGAGCAGTTCTTC.